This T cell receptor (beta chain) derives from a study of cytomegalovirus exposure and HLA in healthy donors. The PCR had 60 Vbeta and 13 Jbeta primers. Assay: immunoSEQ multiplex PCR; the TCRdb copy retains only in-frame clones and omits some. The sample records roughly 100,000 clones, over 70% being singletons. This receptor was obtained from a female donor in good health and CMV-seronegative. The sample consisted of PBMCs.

The CDR3 region has the DNA TGTGCCAGCAGCTTAGGGCAGGCCGGGGAAGGCTACACCTTC. Translation gives CASSLGQAGEGYTF. The V and J genes are TRBV5-4 and TRBJ1-2; D not resolved. The CDR3 runs 14 residues. Germline assignment: CDR1 SGHNT and CDR2 YYREEE (reference sequence). Trimming left V 2 bases short and J 8 bases short, with 16 bases between.